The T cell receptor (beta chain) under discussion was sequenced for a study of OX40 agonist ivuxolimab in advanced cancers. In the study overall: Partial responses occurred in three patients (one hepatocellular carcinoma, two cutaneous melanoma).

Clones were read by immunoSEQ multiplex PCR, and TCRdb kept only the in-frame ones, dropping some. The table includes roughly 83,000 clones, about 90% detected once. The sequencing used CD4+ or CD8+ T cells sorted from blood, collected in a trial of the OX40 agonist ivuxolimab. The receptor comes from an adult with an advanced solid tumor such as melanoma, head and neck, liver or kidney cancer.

The CDR3, as DNA: TGTGCCTGGGGCCACGGGACAGGGAGGAGAGCTGAAGCTTTCTTT. Translation gives CAWGHGTGRRAEAFF. This rearrangement joins TRBV30 to TRBJ1-1, with 9 bases that match TRBD1. Germline CDR1 and CDR2: GTSNPN and SVGIG (reference sequence). J gave up 6 bases and V 5 bases, and 13 bases lay outside the gene matches. This CDR3 has 15 amino acids.